These 26 T cell receptor beta chains came from one sample sequenced in a study of shared clonotypes between healthy human individuals (dated by TCRdb to 2018 to 2021). The method behind the library was the immunoSEQ multiplex PCR assay. TCRdb re-hosts the immuneACCESS table, in-frame sequences only. Its copies lack some clones; in the studies checked, an unresolved V gene accounts for under half of them, and the cause for the rest is not known. This sample has 1.4 million to 1.5 million clones in its table, and roughly 97% of those were observed once. The ten largest clones capture roughly 1.1% of the sample. The sequencing input was naive CD4+ T cells sorted from blood. The cell subset or site label here, explained by the study, means: CD45RA+ positively selected. The source is a man aged 30 to 39 in good health.

This rearrangement joins TRBV5-1 to TRBJ2-1; D assignment may be TRBD1 or TRBD2 (6 bases each). Trimming cost V 0 bases and J 10 bases, with 14 bases left between them. The V gene's germline CDR1 is SGHRS and CDR2 YFSETQ. The CDR3 runs to 14 residues. CDR3 loop: CASSLVGGPREQFF. In DNA, the CDR3 is TGCGCCAGCAGCTTGGTGGGGGGCCCCCGGGAGCAGTTCTTC.

The CDR3 sequence: CASSPTGTSTEAFF. The CDR3 DNA is TGCGCCAGCAGCCCTACAGGGACCAGCACTGAAGCTTTCTTT. The chain links TRBV4-3 to TRBJ1-1; tentatively, D is TRBD1 (6 bases). This CDR3 contains 14 residues. The V and J ends lost 4 bases and 4 bases respectively, with 13 bases between them. In germline, CDR1 is LGHNA, CDR2 YSLEER.

The chain combines TRBV6-6 with TRBJ2-5, with 7 nucleotides matching TRBD1. J gave up 9 bases and V 4 bases, and 11 bases lay outside the gene matches. This CDR3 is 14 amino acids long. Germline lookup yields CDR1 MNHNY and CDR2 SVGAGI (reference sequence). The CDR3: CASSSRDSIPPQYF. The DNA of the CDR3 is TGTGCCAGCAGTTCCCGGGACAGTATCCCCCCCCAGTACTTC.

With respect to this clone: This same CDR3 is encoded by further DNA sequences in the sample. V is TRBV18 and J is TRBJ2-2; tentatively, D is TRBD1 (5 bases). V lost 6 bases and J lost 0, with 14 bases in between. The CDR3 contains 16 residues. The germline V gene encodes CDR1 KGHSH and CDR2 LQKENI. CDR3 nucleotide sequence: TGTGCCAGCTCCCCTCTGGCAGGGTCGAACACCGGGGAGCTGTTTTTT. Translating gives CASSPLAGSNTGELFF.

A word on this clone: Compared with germline, one end of the junction differs, possibly owing to a read error. The V gene is TRBV11-3, the J gene TRBJ2-1, with 14 bases that match TRBD2. CDR1 and CDR2 (germline): SGHNT, YENEEA. The CDR3 sequence is 16 residues long. The CDR3 nucleotides are TGTGCCAGCAGCACCCGAATTGGGGGACTAGCGGGAGAACAGATCTTC. Translating it yields CASSTRIGGLAGEQIF.

Points on this clone: Other DNA sequences in this specimen translate into the identical CDR3. The chain combines TRBV18 with TRBJ2-7, with D tentatively TRBD1 or TRBD2 (5 bases each). Germline CDR1 reads KGHSH; CDR2 reads LQKENI. CDR3 size: 13 residues. Trimming left V 2 bases short and J 1 base short, with 6 bases between. The CDR3 loop reads CASSPGGSYEQYF. As DNA, the CDR3 is TGTGCCAGCTCACCAGGGGGATCCTACGAGCAGTACTTC.

V and J are TRBV7-9 and TRBJ2-5, with 7 bases identical to TRBD2. The J segment lost 4 bases and the V segment lost 5 bases, leaving 16 bases of the junction unmatched. This CDR3 spans 17 amino acids. The germline gives CDR1 SEHNR, CDR2 FQNEAQ (reference sequence). CDR3 protein: CASSPPVEAGVAETQYF. CDR3 sequence (DNA): TGTGCCAGCAGCCCACCTGTCGAGGCGGGAGTTGCAGAGACCCAGTACTTC.

The chain links TRBV5-1 to TRBJ2-1, with D perhaps TRBD2 (5 bases). This CDR3 region has 13 residues. Trimming pared 5 bases from V and 3 bases from J, leaving 9 bases between. Germline values: CDR1 SGHRS, CDR2 YFSETQ. The CDR3 DNA is TGCGCCAGCAGTGAGGACTTCTACAATGAGCAGTTCTTC. It translates to CASSEDFYNEQFF. Full variable domain (missing parts from reference TRBV5-1 and TRBJ2-1): KAGVTQTPRYLIKTRGQQVTLSCSPISGHRSVSWYQQTPGQGLQFLFEYFSETQRNKGNFPGRFSGRQFSNSRSEMNVSTLELGDSALYLCASSEDFYNEQFFGPGTRLTVL.

This chain connects TRBV28 to TRBJ2-1; tentatively, D is TRBD1 (6 bases). Germline V gene sequence: CDR1 MDHEN, CDR2 SYDVKM. The CDR3 has 15 amino acids. The V end lost 5 bases, the J end lost 4 bases, and 15 bases lay between the germline ends. CDR3 sequence: CASSTPIGGYNEQFF. DNA for the CDR3: TGTGCCAGCAGTACCCCGATAGGGGGTTACAATGAGCAGTTCTTC.

The chain uses TRBV15 and TRBJ2-1, with 10 bases lining up with TRBD2. This CDR3 spans 15 amino acids. Unmatched junction bases numbered 5, after V lost 3 bases and J lost 6 bases. Germline V gives CDR1 LNHNV, CDR2 YYDKDF (reference sequence). The CDR3 bases are TGTGCCACCAGCAGTAAGCGGGAGGGCCCCAATGAGCAGTTCTTC. It yields the protein CATSSKREGPNEQFF.

The chain is built from TRBV27 and TRBJ2-1; 9 nucleotides align to TRBD1. Germline V gene data show CDR1 as MNHEY and CDR2 as SMNVEV (reference sequence). With 8 bases clipped from V and 1 base from J, the junction kept 6 bases outside the gene matches. This CDR3 has 15 residues. The CDR3: CASLNRGRSYNEQFF. Here the CDR3 DNA reads TGTGCCAGCCTTAACAGGGGGCGATCCTACAATGAGCAGTTCTTC.

The chain carries TRBV5-4 and TRBJ1-4; possibly TRBD1 for D (6 bases). Trimming cost V 4 bases and J 3 bases, with 13 bases left between them. CDR3 length: 15 residues. CDR1 is SGHNT and CDR2 is YYREEE in the germline V gene (reference sequence). CDR3: CASSTHRVPNEKLFF. The DNA of the CDR3 is TGTGCCAGCAGCACCCACAGGGTGCCTAATGAAAAACTGTTTTTT.

The chain carries TRBV18 and TRBJ2-5; no clear D gene. This CDR3 is 15 amino acids long. Germline assignment: CDR1 KGHSH and CDR2 LQKENI. Trimming left V 2 bases short and J 4 bases short, with 14 bases between. This CDR3 is CASSPMAGFGETQYF. CDR3 nucleotides: TGTGCCAGCTCACCAATGGCAGGTTTTGGAGAGACCCAGTACTTC.

The gene calls are TRBV7-9 and TRBJ1-2; 7 bases align to TRBD1. Germline trimming cut 4 bases from V and 6 bases from J; bases unmatched to any gene: 17. Germline V gene sequence: CDR1 SEHNR, CDR2 FQNEAQ (reference sequence). The CDR3 runs to 17 residues. The CDR3 DNA is TGTGCCAGCAGCTCGACCGGGACAGTTCTAGTCGAGGATGGCTACACCTTC. Its translation is CASSSTGTVLVEDGYTF.

Only one count was recorded for this clone. The chain couples TRBV15 to TRBJ1-1; no clear D. Germline CDR1 and CDR2: LNHNV and YYDKDF (reference sequence). The V gene lost 0 bases and the J gene lost 3 bases, with 11 bases spanning the gap. The CDR3 is 15 residues long. CDR3 nucleotide sequence: TGTGCCACCAGCAGAGATCGAGGCCCCTACACTGAAGCTTTCTTT. Translation: CATSRDRGPYTEAFF.

V gene TRBV11-2 combines with J gene TRBJ2-1, with TRBD2 matching 8 bases. CDR1 and CDR2 from the germline V gene are SGHAT and FQNNGV. J gave up 5 bases and V 0 bases, and 9 bases lay outside the gene matches. The CDR3 runs 17 residues. CDR3 protein: CASSLEGGLAGHNEQFF. CDR3 nucleotides: TGTGCCAGCAGCTTAGAAGGTGGGCTAGCGGGTCACAATGAGCAGTTCTTC.

Remarks on this clone: This sample also contains other DNA sequences that code for the same CDR3. The V call is TRBV9, the J call TRBJ2-2, with D possibly matching TRBD2 (6 bases). The germline CDR1 and CDR2 sequences are SGDLS and YYNGEE. The V and J ends lost 2 bases and 4 bases respectively, with 6 bases between them. The CDR3 length is 13 residues. The CDR3 spells CASSVGGTGELFF. The CDR3 DNA reads TGTGCCAGCAGCGTGGGAGGCACCGGGGAGCTGTTTTTT.

The V gene is TRBV6-4, the J gene TRBJ1-2; weak D call: TRBD1 (6 bases). The CDR3 sequence is 14 residues long. Trimming cost V 5 bases and J 4 bases, with 14 bases left between them. CDR1 and CDR2 (germline): MRHNA, SNTAGT. CDR3 bases: TGTGCCAGCAGTACTACAGGGACTAGCTATGGCTACACCTTC. As protein: CASSTTGTSYGYTF.

The chain recombines TRBV28 with TRBJ1-5, with 9 bases matching TRBD1. J lost 7 bases, V lost 10 bases, and 8 bases had no gene match. In germline, CDR1 is MDHEN, CDR2 SYDVKM. The CDR3 has 13 amino acids. The CDR3 region is CATIQGAKQPQHF. DNA for the CDR3: TGTGCCACCATACAGGGGGCAAAACAGCCCCAGCATTTT.

A note on this clone: Additional DNA sequences in this sample encode the identical CDR3. The V call is TRBV18, the J call TRBJ2-5; tentative D call: TRBD1 (5 bases). CDR1 is KGHSH and CDR2 is LQKENI in the germline V gene. The CDR3 consists of 12 residues. Trimming removed 3 bases at V and 5 bases at J, with 7 bases between. CDR3 residues: CASSPQGETQYF. The CDR3 DNA is TGTGCCAGCTCACCCCAGGGTGAGACCCAGTACTTC.

In nucleotides, the CDR3 is TGTGCCAGCAGTCCCGGGGCCGTTAGCAATCAGCCCCAGCATTTT. Translating it yields CASSPGAVSNQPQHF. The rearrangement links TRBV6-1 to TRBJ1-5; D might be TRBD1 (5 bases). This CDR3 comprises 15 residues. The germline V gene encodes CDR1 MNHNS and CDR2 SASEGT. V was cut by 5 bases and J by 0 bases, with 11 bases left in between.

This chain uses TRBV15 with TRBJ2-7, with D possibly being TRBD2 (6 bases). The ends were cut back, 3 bases at V and 3 bases at J, with 18 bases in the middle. The CDR3 loop spans 16 amino acids. Germline V lookup: CDR1 LNHNV, CDR2 YYDKDF (reference sequence). Here the CDR3 reads CATSSNLGGSLYEQYF. In DNA, the CDR3 is TGTGCCACCAGCAGTAACCTGGGGGGTAGTCTCTACGAGCAGTACTTC.

V and J are TRBV7-9 and TRBJ2-7; no clear D gene. The CDR3 spans 15 residues. Deletions cut 7 bases from V and 0 bases from J, with 16 bases between. The germline CDR1 and CDR2 sequences are SEHNR and FQNEAQ (reference sequence). CDR3 DNA: TGTGCCAGCATCCCCCTTAGCAGATCCTCCTACGAGCAGTACTTC. This sequence encodes CASIPLSRSSYEQYF. Supplemented by reference TRBV7-9 and TRBJ2-7, the full variable domain reads DTGVSQNPRHKITKRGQNVTFRCDPISEHNRLYWYRQTLGQGPEFLTYFQNEAQLEKSRLLSDRFSAERPKGSFSTLEIQRTEQGDSAMYLCASIPLSRSSYEQYFGPGTRLTVT.

The chain links TRBV19 to TRBJ2-5; D gene ambiguous. V shed 6 bases and J shed 1 base, with 6 bases lying between them. Germline V lookup: CDR1 LNHDA, CDR2 SQIVND (reference sequence). The CDR3 spans 12 residues. Here the CDR3 reads CASRPVQETQYF. In nucleotides, the CDR3 is TGTGCCAGTAGGCCAGTCCAAGAGACCCAGTACTTC.

This rearrangement joins TRBV11-2 to TRBJ2-7; the match to TRBD2 covers 15 bases. The germline gives CDR1 SGHAT, CDR2 FQNNGV. This CDR3 is 17 amino acids long. Trimming cost V 5 bases and J 3 bases; bases outside gene matches: 8. The CDR3 DNA reads as TGTGCCAGCAGCCATGGACTAGCGGGAGGGTCGATCTACGAGCAGTACTTC. It is translated as CASSHGLAGGSIYEQYF.

The chain is built from TRBV5-1 and TRBJ2-5; 7 bases align to TRBD2. The V gene's germline CDR1 is SGHRS and CDR2 YFSETQ. The CDR3 length is 16 residues. J gave up 3 bases and V 0 bases, and 8 bases lay outside the gene matches. The CDR3 region has the DNA TGCGCCAGCAGCTTGGGAGGGTCGGGGGGAAAAGAGACCCAGTACTTC. This codes for CASSLGGSGGKETQYF. Variable domain in full (rest from reference TRBV5-1 and TRBJ2-5): KAGVTQTPRYLIKTRGQQVTLSCSPISGHRSVSWYQQTPGQGLQFLFEYFSETQRNKGNFPGRFSGRQFSNSRSEMNVSTLELGDSALYLCASSLGGSGGKETQYFGPGTRLLVL.